A single T cell receptor beta chain is shown here with its context. The sample originates from a study of blood T cell repertoires in COVID-19. Trimming at V came to 0 bases and at J to 3 bases, leaving 5 bases not matched to a gene. The CDR3 length is 15 residues. In germline, CDR1 is SGHRS, CDR2 YFSETQ. Profiled with immunoSEQ multiplex PCR; TCRdb holds only in-frame clones, not every one. This table has roughly 300,000 clones, almost 85% appearing once. The receptor was derived from a human donor in a cohort sampled during active COVID-19. V and J are TRBV5-1 and TRBJ1-2; 7 nucleotides line up with TRBD1. Sequenced input: peripheral blood. In DNA form, the CDR3 reads TGCGCCAGCAGCTTGGGGACAGGAATGGACTATGGCTACACCTTC. Encoded protein: CASSLGTGMDYGYTF. Combining the CDR3 with reference TRBV5-1 and TRBJ1-2 gives the whole variable domain KAGVTQTPRYLIKTRGQQVTLSCSPISGHRSVSWYQQTPGQGLQFLFEYFSETQRNKGNFPGRFSGRQFSNSRSEMNVSTLELGDSALYLCASSLGTGMDYGYTFGSGTRLTVV.